The rows below give T cell receptor beta chains drawn from one sample of a study of T cell responses to AZD1222 COVID-19 vaccine. Sequencing used immunoSEQ multiplex PCR; TCRdb keeps in-frame clones, though not all of them. The table records approximately 100,000 clones, over 90% of them present only once. Sample: peripheral blood, taken on day 0 of AZD1222 vaccination. The origin of the receptors is an adult in good health. Each CDR3 is given with its conserved first and last residue.

TRBV27 | CASSFLADRKETQYF
TRBV4-1 | CASSSDTGGWETQYF
TRBV6-1 | CASSEGGETQYF
TRBV2 | CASSEVGLAGAPEQFF
TRBV28 | CASTWTGSYEQYF
TRBV15 | CATSRLAGGPDTQYF
TRBV9 | CASSVEPRVDTEAFF
TRBV2 | CASRGDRGNSPLHF
TRBV10-2 | CASKGGGTDTQYF
TRBV7-8 | CASSRPGDQPQHF
TRBV7-9 | CASSLARPGQGSNQPQHF
TRBV6-5 | CASNRVSSGNTIYF
TRBV19 | CASRNGLAGGEQFF
TRBV19 | CASARTGNSGNTIYF
TRBV15 | CATSSDGNQPQHF
TRBV5-5 | CASSLDTPQGAEQFF
TRBV5-1 | CASSMDHTYEQYF
TRBV19 | CASSQAWDGELFF
TRBV7-9 | CASSLVLGSEAFF
TRBV5-1 | CASSLGQDLSGANVLTF
TRBV5-1 | CASSLGPSGNTIYF
TRBV28 | CASSLRQTTGELFF
TRBV6-1 | CASSELGGADGYTF